The sample holds a few counts of the clone carrying this T cell receptor beta chain. Participants came from some 26 US areas, aged roughly 18 to 89 years. Cohort placement rested on clinical history that participants reported themselves. The record originates from a study of blood T cell repertoires in COVID-19. Study at large: Sample material is recorded as cDNA or gDNA derived from T cells, B-cell-depleted T cells, or PBMCs.

Per the study methods: It was from reference gene primer amplification that nucleated cell counts were estimated. Some clones are missing from TCRdb's copy, which holds only in-frame ones; the method was immunoSEQ multiplex PCR. That table is the source of V, J and clone size, and D and trimming were worked out from the DNA. Of under 150,000 clones in the sample, 88% were seen once. The TCR sequence derives from a woman younger than 45 with acute COVID-19. Sample: PBMCs or T cells enriched from blood (not recorded which).

The CDR3 DNA sequence: TGCGCCAGCGGCAACGCAGGGTCATTTGCCTCTGGGGCCAACGTCCTGACTTTC. Translation: CASGNAGSFASGANVLTF. The gene calls are TRBV10-1 and TRBJ2-6, with D maybe TRBD1 (5 bases). V lost 8 bases to trimming and J lost 0 bases, with 20 bases between them. This CDR3 contains 18 residues. Germline CDR1 is WNHNN and CDR2 is SYGVQD (reference sequence).